The clone carrying this TCR beta chain was seen only once. As originally analysed: Nucleated cell number was recorded as an estimate derived from reference gene primer amplification. Assay used: immunoSEQ multiplex PCR; TCRdb lists only in-frame clones, some missing. The V and J calls and clone size were taken over from that table, and D and trimming were inferred from the DNA. Among around 140,000 clones listed, 81% were seen once. This entry comes from a study of blood T cell repertoires in COVID-19. Study-wide background: The samples span acute and convalescent COVID-19 from the United States, Italy and Spain. T cells, B-cell-depleted T cells, or PBMCs supplied cDNA or gDNA.

This clonotype was sampled from a human donor in a cohort sampled during active COVID-19. Sequencing was performed on peripheral blood.

CDR3 residues: CASSPRLAGEETQYF. DNA of the CDR3: TGCGCCAGCAGCCCCCGACTAGCGGGAGAAGAGACCCAGTACTTC. The genes are TRBV4-1 and TRBJ2-5, with TRBD2 matching over 12 bases. CDR1 and CDR2 from the germline V gene are MGHRA and YSYEKL. The trim removed 4 bases at V and 3 bases at J, leaving 3 bases unmatched. The length of the CDR3 is 15 residues.